The rows below give T cell receptor beta chains drawn from one sample of a study of CD8 T cells in Susac syndrome. TCRdb reprocessed the immunoSEQ multiplex PCR reads with MiXCR, giving one entry per CDR3 protein. Among about 71,000 distinct CDR3 sequences listed, 93% were seen once. The sample was CD4+ T cells from PBMCs. The receptors shown here come from a human donor with Susac syndrome. Each CDR3 is given with its conserved first and last residue. Each record gives: clone size, D gene, J gene, V gene, CDR3 protein, CDR3 DNA. D genes are given only for firm matches. Not all rows give a size; the values are once, few, many and, for expanded clones, a class.

size: NA; D: NA; J: TRBJ2-7; V: TRBV7-9; CDR3: CASSLAGTAYEQYF; DNA: TGTGCCAGCAGCTTGGCAGGGACCGCCTACGAGCAGTACTTC
size: NA; D: NA; J: TRBJ2-5; V: TRBV12-3/TRBV12-4; CDR3: CASSLGASRTQYF; DNA: TGTGCCAGCAGTTTAGGGGCTAGTCGGACCCAGTACTTC
size: NA; D: TRBD1; J: TRBJ1-1; V: TRBV3-1; CDR3: CASSLDRVSEAFF; DNA: TGTGCCAGCAGTCTAGACAGGGTTTCAGAAGCTTTCTTT
size: NA; D: NA; J: TRBJ1-2; V: TRBV29-1; CDR3: CSVAADSRSTNYGYTF; DNA: TGCAGCGTTGCCGCGGACAGCCGATCAACTAACTATGGCTACACCTTC
size: NA; D: TRBD1; J: TRBJ1-1; V: TRBV28; CDR3: CASRSIGQGNTEAFF; DNA: TGTGCCAGCAGATCAATCGGACAGGGGAACACTGAAGCTTTCTTT
size: NA; D: NA; J: TRBJ1-2; V: TRBV10-3; CDR3: CATLRGGLGDYGYTF; DNA: TGTGCCACCCTTAGGGGGGGGCTAGGGGACTATGGCTACACCTTC
size: NA; D: TRBD1; J: TRBJ2-7; V: TRBV5-4; CDR3: CASSLGGQGFYEQYF; DNA: TGTGCCAGCAGCTTGGGGGGACAGGGATTCTACGAGCAGTACTTC
size: NA; D: NA; J: TRBJ1-6; V: TRBV7-3; CDR3: CASSPGTTNSPLHF; DNA: TGTGCCAGCAGCCCGGGGACAACCAATTCACCCCTCCACTTT
size: NA; D: TRBD1; J: TRBJ1-6; V: TRBV5-1; CDR3: CASSHQGAVNSPLHF; DNA: TGCGCCAGCAGCCACCAGGGGGCGGTTAATTCACCCCTCCACTTT
size: once; D: TRBD1; J: TRBJ2-5; V: TRBV28; CDR3: CASSLHGTGGQETQYF; DNA: TGTGCCAGCAGTTTACACGGGACAGGGGGCCAAGAGACCCAGTACTTC
size: NA; D: NA; J: TRBJ2-7; V: TRBV11-3; CDR3: CASSSDRGYEQYF; DNA: TGTGCCAGCAGCTCGGATCGGGGCTACGAGCAGTACTTC
size: NA; D: NA; J: TRBJ1-3; V: TRBV29-1; CDR3: CSGSGSSGNTIYF; DNA: TGCAGCGGCTCGGGATCCTCTGGAAACACCATATATTTT
size: once; D: TRBD2; J: TRBJ2-3; V: TRBV28; CDR3: CASGLAGGLDTQYF; DNA: TGTGCCAGCGGACTAGCGGGGGGGCTGGATACGCAGTATTTT
size: NA; D: TRBD2; J: TRBJ2-7; V: TRBV20-1; CDR3: CSARDFRGLAGGLDEQYF; DNA: TGCAGTGCTAGAGACTTTAGGGGCCTAGCGGGGGGGCTCGACGAGCAGTACTTC
size: NA; D: TRBD1; J: TRBJ1-1; V: TRBV20-1; CDR3: CSARGPGQGLFGAFF; DNA: TGCAGTGCTAGAGGTCCGGGACAGGGGCTCTTTGGGGCTTTCTTT
size: NA; D: NA; J: TRBJ2-3; V: TRBV18; CDR3: CASSPVGGPSTDTQYF; DNA: TGTGCCAGCTCTCCTGTCGGGGGCCCAAGCACAGATACGCAGTATTTT
size: once; D: NA; J: TRBJ2-5; V: TRBV30; CDR3: CAWSPGVGETQYF; DNA: TGTGCCTGGAGTCCAGGGGTGGGGGAGACCCAGTACTTC
size: NA; D: NA; J: TRBJ1-1; V: TRBV28; CDR3: CASSFRVEAFF; DNA: TGTGCCAGCAGTTTTCGGGTCGAAGCTTTCTTT
size: NA; D: NA; J: TRBJ1-5; V: TRBV5-8; CDR3: CASSLGQIDQPQHF; DNA: TGTGCCAGCAGCTTGGGACAGATAGATCAGCCCCAGCATTTT
size: NA; D: NA; J: TRBJ1-1; V: TRBV7-2; CDR3: CASSFDLGRVGTEAFF; DNA: TGTGCCAGCAGCTTCGACCTTGGAAGGGTTGGCACTGAAGCTTTCTTT
size: NA; D: NA; J: TRBJ2-7; V: TRBV20-1; CDR3: CSARGAAFSYEQYF; DNA: TGCAGTGCCAGAGGCGCAGCCTTCTCCTACGAGCAGTACTTC
size: NA; D: NA; J: TRBJ2-2; V: TRBV4-2; CDR3: CASSPSVLEGGELFF; DNA: TGTGCCAGCAGCCCATCCGTCCTCGAGGGCGGGGAGCTGTTTTTT
size: NA; D: NA; J: TRBJ2-2; V: TRBV29-1; CDR3: CSVMIGIMGAGTGELFF; DNA: TGCAGCGTTATGATAGGCATTATGGGGGCAGGCACCGGGGAGCTGTTTTTT
size: NA; D: NA; J: TRBJ2-3; V: TRBV6-2/TRBV6-3; CDR3: CASSIIVGDTQYF; DNA: TGTGCCAGCTCTATAATAGTTGGGGATACGCAGTATTTT
size: NA; D: NA; J: TRBJ2-3; V: TRBV5-5; CDR3: CASSPLGQGTDTQYF; DNA: TGTGCCAGCAGTCCGCTCGGTCAGGGGACAGATACGCAGTATTTT
size: once; D: NA; J: TRBJ1-5; V: TRBV27; CDR3: CASSSEGGWGQPQHF; DNA: TGTGCCAGCAGTTCCGAGGGGGGATGGGGCCAGCCCCAGCATTTT
size: NA; D: NA; J: TRBJ1-1; V: TRBV28; CDR3: CASRDYTVNTEAFF; DNA: TGTGCCAGCAGAGATTATACAGTGAACACTGAAGCTTTCTTT
size: NA; D: NA; J: TRBJ2-7; V: TRBV6-2/TRBV6-3; CDR3: CASSFGTSVEQYF; DNA: TGTGCCAGCAGTTTCGGGACATCGGTCGAGCAGTACTTC
size: NA; D: NA; J: TRBJ2-1; V: TRBV4-1; CDR3: CASSQEVPYRQEQFF; DNA: TGCGCCAGCAGCCAAGAGGTACCTTATAGACAAGAGCAGTTCTTC
size: NA; D: NA; J: TRBJ2-7; V: TRBV7-8; CDR3: CASTRQGTEQYF; DNA: TGTGCCAGCACCCGTCAGGGAACCGAGCAGTACTTC
size: NA; D: TRBD1; J: TRBJ1-1; V: TRBV28; CDR3: CASSSYRGSKPNTEAFF; DNA: TGTGCCAGCAGTTCCTACAGGGGTTCTAAACCGAACACTGAAGCTTTCTTT
size: NA; D: NA; J: TRBJ2-2; V: TRBV28; CDR3: CASSVLGNTGELFF; DNA: TGTGCCAGCAGCGTCCTAGGGAACACCGGGGAGCTGTTTTTT
size: NA; D: NA; J: TRBJ1-2; V: TRBV20-1; CDR3: CSARVGRSMDGYTF; DNA: TGCAGTGCTAGAGTCGGACGGTCTATGGATGGCTACACCTTC
size: NA; D: NA; J: TRBJ2-7; V: TRBV19; CDR3: CASSGGHYEQYF; DNA: TGTGCCAGTAGTGGAGGACACTACGAGCAGTACTTC
size: once; D: NA; J: TRBJ2-7; V: TRBV13; CDR3: CASSFYPSYEQYF; DNA: TGTGCCAGCAGCTTTTACCCATCCTACGAGCAGTACTTC
size: once; D: NA; J: TRBJ2-7; V: TRBV3-1; CDR3: CASSQKTEQYF; DNA: TGTGCCAGCAGCCAAAAAACCGAGCAGTACTTC
size: NA; D: TRBD1; J: TRBJ1-1; V: TRBV20-1; CDR3: CSALTPTGLNTEAFF; DNA: TGCAGTGCTCTCACACCGACAGGGTTGAACACTGAAGCTTTCTTT
size: NA; D: NA; J: TRBJ1-6; V: TRBV7-2; CDR3: CASSLGMAGNSPLHF; DNA: TGTGCCAGCAGCTTAGGGATGGCAGGAAATTCACCCCTCCACTTT
size: NA; D: NA; J: TRBJ1-6; V: TRBV7-9; CDR3: CASSPSGKTPLHF; DNA: TGTGCCAGCAGCCCCTCGGGGAAAACACCCCTCCACTTT
size: NA; D: NA; J: TRBJ2-7; V: TRBV4-3; CDR3: CASSQAPAGSYGSSYEQYF; DNA: TGCGCCAGCAGTCAAGCCCCGGCGGGGTCCTATGGTTCGTCCTACGAGCAGTACTTC
size: NA; D: TRBD2; J: TRBJ2-1; V: TRBV11-2; CDR3: CASSFPKRTSGGPPSSSYNEQFF; DNA: TGTGCCAGCAGCTTCCCAAAAAGAACTAGCGGGGGGCCCCCATCGAGCTCCTACAATGAGCAGTTCTTC
size: NA; D: NA; J: TRBJ1-6; V: TRBV9; CDR3: CASSAVGSPLHF; DNA: TGTGCCAGCAGCGCCGTCGGTTCACCCCTCCACTTT
size: NA; D: NA; J: TRBJ2-3; V: TRBV6-6; CDR3: CASREGPSTDTQYF; DNA: TGTGCCAGCAGGGAGGGACCCAGCACAGATACGCAGTATTTT
size: NA; D: NA; J: TRBJ2-3; V: TRBV30; CDR3: CAARKSTDTQYF; DNA: TGTGCCGCCAGGAAGAGCACAGATACGCAGTATTTT
size: NA; D: NA; J: TRBJ1-6; V: TRBV28; CDR3: CASNKQGWDNSPLHF; DNA: TGTGCCAGCAACAAACAGGGATGGGATAATTCACCCCTCCACTTT
size: NA; D: TRBD1; J: TRBJ2-7; V: TRBV6-6; CDR3: CASSWPGQGFYEQYF; DNA: TGTGCCAGCAGTTGGCCGGGACAGGGGTTTTACGAGCAGTACTTC
size: NA; D: NA; J: TRBJ2-7; V: TRBV13; CDR3: CASSLTGTLGEQYF; DNA: TGTGCCAGCAGCTTGACAGGGACTTTGGGCGAGCAGTACTTC
size: NA; D: TRBD1; J: TRBJ2-7; V: TRBV27; CDR3: CASRPQGAGEQYF; DNA: TGTGCCAGCAGACCACAGGGGGCTGGGGAGCAGTACTTC
size: NA; D: NA; J: TRBJ2-7; V: TRBV20-1; CDR3: CSARDLGRTSYEQYF; DNA: TGCAGTGCTAGAGATCTAGGCAGAACATCCTACGAGCAGTACTTC